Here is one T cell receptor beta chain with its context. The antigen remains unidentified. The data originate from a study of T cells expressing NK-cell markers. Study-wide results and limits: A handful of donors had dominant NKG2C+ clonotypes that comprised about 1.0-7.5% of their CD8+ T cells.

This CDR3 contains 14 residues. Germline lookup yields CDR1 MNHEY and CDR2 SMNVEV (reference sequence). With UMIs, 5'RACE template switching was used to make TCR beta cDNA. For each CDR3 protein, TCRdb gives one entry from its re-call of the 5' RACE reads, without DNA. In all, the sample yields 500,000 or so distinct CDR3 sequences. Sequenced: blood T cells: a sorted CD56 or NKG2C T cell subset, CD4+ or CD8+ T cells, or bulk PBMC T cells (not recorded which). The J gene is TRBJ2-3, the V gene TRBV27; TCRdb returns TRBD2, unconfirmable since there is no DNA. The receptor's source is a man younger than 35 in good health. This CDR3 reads CASNVLAGGDTQYF.